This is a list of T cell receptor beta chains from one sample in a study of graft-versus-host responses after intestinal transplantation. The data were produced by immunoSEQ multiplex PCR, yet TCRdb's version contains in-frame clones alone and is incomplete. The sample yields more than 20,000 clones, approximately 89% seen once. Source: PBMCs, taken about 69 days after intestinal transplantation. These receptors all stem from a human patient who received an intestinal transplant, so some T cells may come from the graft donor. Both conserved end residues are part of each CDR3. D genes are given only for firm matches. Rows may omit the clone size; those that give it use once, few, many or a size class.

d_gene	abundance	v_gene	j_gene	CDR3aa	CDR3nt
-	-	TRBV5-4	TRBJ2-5	CASSLGWVSASGEQYF	TGTGCCAGCAGCTTGGGATGGGTCAGCGCGTCGGGGGAGCAGTACTTC
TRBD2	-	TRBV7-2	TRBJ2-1	CASSLVVGLAGGREQFF	TGTGCCAGCAGCTTAGTGGTCGGACTAGCGGGGGGGCGTGAGCAGTTCTTC
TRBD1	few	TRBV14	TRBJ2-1	CASSSRTVDRIWNEQFF	TGTGCCAGCAGCTCCAGAACCGTGGACAGGATTTGGAATGAGCAGTTCTTC
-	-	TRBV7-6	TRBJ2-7	CASSPNLQGGEQYF	TGTGCCAGCAGCCCAAATCTACAGGGAGGCGAGCAGTACTTC
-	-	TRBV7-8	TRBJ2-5	CASSLASIVFQETQYF	TGTGCCAGCAGCTTAGCGAGTATAGTGTTCCAAGAGACCCAGTACTTC
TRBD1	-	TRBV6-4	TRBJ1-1	CASSHETGDTEAFF	TGTGCCAGCAGCCATGAAACAGGGGACACTGAAGCTTTCTTT
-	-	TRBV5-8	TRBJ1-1	CASSNVLGPNTEAFF	TGTGCCAGCAGCAACGTGTTAGGGCCGAACACTGAAGCTTTCTTT
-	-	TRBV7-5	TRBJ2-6	CARSGRQSRANVLTF	TGTGCCAGAAGCGGTAGACAAAGTCGGGCCAACGTCCTGACTTTC
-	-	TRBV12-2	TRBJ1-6	CASRVQGGNSPLHF	TGTGCAAGTCGCGTACAGGGCGGTAATTCACCCCTCCACTTT
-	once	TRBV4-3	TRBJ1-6	CASSQDSTYKGSPLHF	TGCGCCAGCAGCCAAGATAGCACATATAAAGGATCACCCCTCCACTTT
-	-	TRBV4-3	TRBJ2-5	CASSQDQGRGETQYF	TGCGCCAGCAGCCAAGACCAGGGGAGGGGAGAGACCCAGTACTTC
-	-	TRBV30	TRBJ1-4	CASSRVTNEKLFF	TGTGCCTCCTCTCGGGTCACTAATGAAAAACTGTTTTTT
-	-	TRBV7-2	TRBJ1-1	CASSIRRGNTEAFF	TGTGCCAGCTCCATCCGGCGGGGGAACACTGAAGCTTTCTTT
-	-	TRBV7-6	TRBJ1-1	CASSPRGGNTEAFF	TGTGCCAGCAGCCCCCGCGGGGGGAACACTGAAGCTTTCTTT
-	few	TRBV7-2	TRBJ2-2	CASSLDAVTGELFF	TGTGCCAGCAGCTTAGACGCCGTCACCGGGGAGCTGTTTTTT
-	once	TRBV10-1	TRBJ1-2	CASSPYGRNYGYTF	TGCGCCAGCAGTCCTTATGGCCGAAACTATGGCTACACCTTC
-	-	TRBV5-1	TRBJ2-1	CASSFGATGGPRYNEQFF	TGCGCCAGCAGCTTTGGGGCGACCGGGGGCCCTCGTTACAATGAGCAGTTCTTC
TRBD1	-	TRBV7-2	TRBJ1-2	CASSLGRDRGPGGYTF	TGTGCCAGCAGCTTAGGCCGGGACAGGGGGCCAGGAGGCTACACCTTC
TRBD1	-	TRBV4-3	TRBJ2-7	CASSQHRDSVYEQYF	TGCGCCAGCAGCCAACACCGGGACAGCGTTTACGAGCAGTACTTC
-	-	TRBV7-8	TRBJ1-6	CASSLGGREDSPLHF	TGTGCCAGCAGCTTAGGAGGAAGGGAAGATTCACCCCTCCACTTT
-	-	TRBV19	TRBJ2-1	CASSREGQVDNEQFF	TGTGCCAGTAGTAGGGAGGGACAGGTGGACAATGAGCAGTTCTTC
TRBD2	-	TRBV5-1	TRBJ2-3	CASSLASGGSTDTQYF	TGCGCCAGCAGCTTGGCCAGCGGGGGGTCCACAGATACGCAGTATTTT